The 26 T cell receptor beta chains below come from one sample, sequenced in a study of cytomegalovirus exposure and HLA in healthy donors. The PCR used 60 Vbeta and 13 Jbeta primers. Sequencing used immunoSEQ multiplex PCR; TCRdb keeps in-frame clones, though not all of them. The data hold over 200,000 clones, with around 80% observed a single time. The sample was PBMCs. These receptors came from a woman between 35 and 50 years old in good health and CMV-seronegative.

The chain couples TRBV5-6 to TRBJ1-6, with unresolved D. The CDR3 totals 14 residues. Germline lookup yields CDR1 SGHDT and CDR2 YYEEEE. V dropped 4 bases and J dropped 8 bases, with 13 bases sitting between them. CDR3 bases: TGTGCCAGCAGCCCGTCGGGTTGGCATTCACCCCTCCACTTT. Translating it yields CASSPSGWHSPLHF.

This clone was found once. The V and J genes are TRBV15 and TRBJ1-5, with TRBD1 as a possible D gene (6 bases). CDR3 length: 13 amino acids. Germline CDR1 and CDR2: LNHNV and YYDKDF (reference sequence). V was pared by 8 bases and J by 5 bases, with 13 bases between. The CDR3 DNA reads as TGTGCCACCGGACGACAGGCAGATCAGCCCCAGCATTTT. It is translated as CATGRQADQPQHF.

V gene TRBV4-1 combines with J gene TRBJ1-1; D remains unclear. Germline V gives CDR1 MGHRA, CDR2 YSYEKL. Trimming pared 2 bases from V and 2 bases from J, leaving 12 bases between. The length of the CDR3 is 15 residues. CDR3 sequence (DNA): TGCGCCAGCAGCCAAAATCCGGGAGGAAACACTGAAGCTTTCTTT. As protein: CASSQNPGGNTEAFF.

The chain recombines TRBV7-8 with TRBJ1-4, with D hard to call. The CDR3 loop spans 18 amino acids. CDR1 is SGHVS and CDR2 is FQNEAQ in the germline V gene. V lost 1 base and J lost 5, with 20 bases in between. CDR3: CASSLGGGLGGTNEKLFF. DNA for the CDR3: TGTGCCAGCAGCTTAGGTGGAGGCCTTGGCGGCACCAATGAAAAACTGTTTTTT.

In this sample, this clone turned up a few times. J is TRBJ1-1 and V is TRBV6-1; D not resolved. Between the trimmed V and J ends, which lost 8 bases and 1 base, there was a span of 11 bases. The CDR3 sequence is 13 residues long. CDR1 is MNHNS, CDR2 SASEGT, per germline. As DNA, the CDR3 is TGTGCCAGCTCGATGAGCGGGAACACTGAAGCTTTCTTT. This codes for CASSMSGNTEAFF.

The chain carries TRBV4-1 and TRBJ2-7; a possible D gene is TRBD1 (6 bases). This CDR3 has 15 residues. V was pared by 0 bases and J by 3 bases, with 12 bases between. CDR1 is MGHRA, CDR2 YSYEKL, per germline. The CDR3 sequence: CASSQEGGQNYEQYF. DNA for the CDR3: TGCGCCAGCAGCCAAGAGGGCGGACAGAACTACGAGCAGTACTTC.

This chain joins TRBV9 and TRBJ1-1; 10 bases match TRBD1. This CDR3 has 16 residues. The germline V gene has CDR1 SGDLS and CDR2 YYNGEE. The trim removed 3 bases at V and 1 base at J, leaving 6 bases unmatched. The CDR3 sequence: CASSAKTGGENTEAFF. The CDR3 coding sequence is TGTGCCAGCAGCGCGAAGACAGGGGGCGAGAACACTGAAGCTTTCTTT.

The chain employs TRBV9 and TRBJ2-2, with D possibly matching TRBD1 (6 bases). This CDR3 spans 15 amino acids. Trimming removed 5 bases at V and 5 bases at J, with 16 bases between. Germline loops: CDR1 SGDLS, CDR2 YYNGEE. The CDR3 nucleotides are TGTGCCAGCAGTGCACCGGGACACCCAACCGGGGAGCTGTTTTTT. This encodes CASSAPGHPTGELFF.

The sample holds one count of this clone. The chain uses TRBV6-5 and TRBJ1-5, with D perhaps matching TRBD1 (5 bases). V was clipped by 8 bases and J by 3 bases, with 17 bases between them. CDR3 length: 15 amino acids. Germline CDR1 is MNHEY and CDR2 is SVGAGI. CDR3 residues: CASGLRGTLNQPQHF. CDR3 in DNA: TGTGCCAGCGGACTTCGGGGGACTCTCAATCAGCCCCAGCATTTT.

The rearrangement joins TRBV7-9 to TRBJ2-3, with D perhaps TRBD1 (5 bases). The V end was cut by 1 base, the J end by 2 bases, with 7 bases between. There are 14 residues in the CDR3. Germline lookup yields CDR1 SEHNR and CDR2 FQNEAQ (reference sequence). CDR3 nucleotide sequence: TGTGCCAGCAGCTTAGGACAGTACACAGATACGCAGTATTTT. This gives the protein CASSLGQYTDTQYF.

V is TRBV7-9 and J is TRBJ1-2, with 7 bases aligning to TRBD1. Germline CDR1 SEHNR, CDR2 FQNEAQ (reference sequence). This CDR3 is 14 amino acids long. Trimming took 5 bases from V and 8 from J; bases not matched to a gene: 11. The CDR3 coding sequence is TGTGCCAGCAGCCTGAATCAAGGACAGGTCGGCTACACCTTC. Its translation is CASSLNQGQVGYTF. Combining the CDR3 with reference TRBV7-9 and TRBJ1-2 gives the whole variable domain DTGVSQNPRHKITKRGQNVTFRCDPISEHNRLYWYRQTLGQGPEFLTYFQNEAQLEKSRLLSDRFSAERPKGSFSTLEIQRTEQGDSAMYLCASSLNQGQVGYTFGSGTRLTVV.

The chain links TRBV7-6 to TRBJ2-1; 16 nucleotides match TRBD2. The CDR3 consists of 16 residues. Germline V CDR1 and CDR2: SGHVS, FNYEAQ. The J segment lost 8 bases and the V segment lost 7 bases, leaving 8 bases of the junction unmatched. The CDR3, as DNA: TGTGCCAGCACTGGGGGGACTAGCGGGGGGGCTGATGAGCAGTTCTTC. It specifies CASTGGTSGGADEQFF.

The CDR3 is CASSFRRDRSYNEQFF. The CDR3 coding sequence is TGTGCCAGCAGCTTCAGGAGGGATAGATCCTACAATGAGCAGTTCTTC. V gene TRBV11-2 combines with J gene TRBJ2-1, with D possibly TRBD2 on 6 matching bases. The V and J ends lost 3 bases and 1 base respectively, with 13 bases between them. CDR3 length: 16 residues. The V gene's germline CDR1 is SGHAT and CDR2 FQNNGV.

The chain is built from TRBV7-2 and TRBJ2-5, with TRBD2 matching 7 bases. The CDR3 runs 15 residues. Germline CDR1 and CDR2: SGHTA and FQGNSA. Unmatched junction bases numbered 12, after V lost 6 bases and J lost 5 bases. The CDR3 protein is CASSPLGGRSETQYF. CDR3 in DNA: TGTGCCAGCAGTCCCTTGGGAGGGCGCAGTGAGACCCAGTACTTC.

V and J are TRBV19 and TRBJ1-2; 7 bases map to TRBD1. V shed 5 bases and J 4 bases; nucleotides not matched to a gene: 10. This CDR3 contains 15 residues. The germline gives CDR1 LNHDA, CDR2 SQIVND (reference sequence). The CDR3 nucleotides are TGTGCCAGTAGTGTATCCGGGACAGTGACCTATGGCTACACCTTC. The encoded protein is CASSVSGTVTYGYTF.

The CDR3 DNA follows: TGTGCCAGCGGCGACCGGACAAATCAGCCCCAGCATTTT. Translating it yields CASGDRTNQPQHF. J is TRBJ1-5 and V is TRBV10-3; the D gene is possibly TRBD1 (5 bases). Trimming shortened V by 10 bases and J by 4 bases, and 14 bases separated the two germline ends. There are 13 residues in the CDR3. CDR1 and CDR2 from the germline V gene are ENHRY and SYGVKD.

The V gene is TRBV28, the J gene TRBJ1-1; no reliable D call. The V gene's germline CDR1 is MDHEN and CDR2 SYDVKM. CDR3 length equals 14 residues. Trimming stripped 5 bases from V and 2 bases from J, with 12 bases between. As DNA, the CDR3 is TGTGCCAGCAGTCCCCTACCTCGAAACACTGAAGCTTTCTTT. Residues: CASSPLPRNTEAFF.

The chain recombines TRBV30 with TRBJ1-2; a weak D match, TRBD1 (6 bases). With 8 bases removed from V and 7 bases from J, the gap between germline ends came to 20 bases. CDR3 length: 13 amino acids. Per germline, CDR1 GTSNPN and CDR2 SVGIG (reference sequence). CDR3 sequence: CALDAGGRGGYTF. CDR3 DNA: TGTGCCCTAGATGCGGGGGGGCGCGGTGGCTACACCTTC.

The chain combines TRBV6-6 with TRBJ1-4; possibly TRBD1 for D (6 bases). The CDR3 consists of 13 residues. V was pared by 8 bases and J by 7 bases, with 14 bases between. Germline CDR1 and CDR2: MNHNY and SVGAGI (reference sequence). In DNA form, the CDR3 reads TGTGCCAGCTTGTGGGGGCTTGGTGAAAAACTGTTTTTT. Residues: CASLWGLGEKLFF.

V is TRBV7-9 and J is TRBJ2-6; possibly TRBD1 for D (6 bases). Germline CDR1 is SEHNR and CDR2 is FQNEAQ (reference sequence). The CDR3 is 15 residues long. Trimming removed 6 bases from V and 2 bases from J, with 11 bases in between. The CDR3: CASSHPGAGANVLTF. The CDR3 nucleotides read TGTGCCAGCAGTCACCCAGGGGCTGGGGCCAACGTCCTGACTTTC. The full variable domain, in which reference TRBV7-9 and TRBJ2-6 provide the parts outside the CDR3, is DTGVSQNPRHKITKRGQNVTFRCDPISEHNRLYWYRQTLGQGPEFLTYFQNEAQLEKSRLLSDRFSAERPKGSFSTLEIQRTEQGDSAMYLCASSHPGAGANVLTFGAGSRLTVL.

The CDR3 protein is CASSQDSGGDYNEQFF. Here the CDR3 DNA reads TGTGCCAGCAGCCAAGATAGCGGCGGGGACTACAATGAGCAGTTCTTC. V is TRBV4-2 and J is TRBJ2-1; D is possibly TRBD2 (6 bases). CDR1 is LGHNA, CDR2 YNFKEQ, per germline. Trimming left V 0 bases short and J 3 bases short, with 12 bases between. CDR3 length equals 16 residues.

V gene TRBV7-9 combines with J gene TRBJ2-3, with 7 bases lining up with TRBD2. Germline lookup yields CDR1 SEHNR and CDR2 FQNEAQ (reference sequence). V lost 8 bases, J lost 4 bases, and 12 bases stayed unmatched. There are 15 residues in the CDR3. CDR3 sequence reads: CASGPRTRGADTQYF. CDR3 nucleotides: TGTGCCAGCGGCCCTAGGACCCGGGGGGCAGATACGCAGTATTTT. The whole variable domain, filled in from reference TRBV7-9 and TRBJ2-3, reads DTGVSQNPRHKITKRGQNVTFRCDPISEHNRLYWYRQTLGQGPEFLTYFQNEAQLEKSRLLSDRFSAERPKGSFSTLEIQRTEQGDSAMYLCASGPRTRGADTQYFGPGTRLTVL.

The chain links TRBV9 to TRBJ2-1, with TRBD2 matching over 11 bases. The ends lost 0 bases at V and 12 bases at J; junction bases unmatched: 8. Germline V lookup: CDR1 SGDLS, CDR2 YYNGEE. The CDR3 spans 15 residues. Written as DNA, the CDR3 is TGTGCCAGCAGCGTAGGGGGTAGCGGGGGGGCCGGGCAGTTCTTC. Translating it yields CASSVGGSGGAGQFF. The full variable domain, its missing parts supplied by reference TRBV9 and TRBJ2-1, is DSGVTQTPKHLITATGQRVTLRCSPRSGDLSVYWYQQSLDQGLQFLIQYYNGEERAKGNILERFSAQQFPDLHSELNLSSLELGDSALYFCASSVGGSGGAGQFFGPGTRLTVL.

This clone was detected only once. The V and J genes are TRBV19 and TRBJ1-5, with D possibly being TRBD1 (6 bases). Germline V gene data show CDR1 as LNHDA and CDR2 as SQIVND (reference sequence). Trimming left V 3 bases short and J 0 bases short, with 9 bases between. This CDR3 is built from 15 residues. The DNA of the CDR3 is TGTGCCAGTAGTATCAGGGGCATTAGCAATCAGCCCCAGCATTTT. Translation: CASSIRGISNQPQHF.

V is TRBV2 and J is TRBJ1-3, with D unresolved. Germline V lookup: CDR1 SNHLY, CDR2 FYNNEI. The CDR3 loop spans 13 amino acids. Trimming removed 6 bases from V and 4 bases from J, with 10 bases in between. CDR3 protein: CASRQESGNTIYF. CDR3 bases: TGTGCCAGCAGGCAAGAGTCCGGAAACACCATATATTTT.

The chain links TRBV7-8 to TRBJ2-7; no reliable D call. Looked up from germline, CDR1 is SGHVS and CDR2 is FQNEAQ. The CDR3 spans 18 residues. The V and J ends lost 2 bases and 2 bases respectively, with 22 bases between them. CDR3 region: CASSLKPLVPLTTYEQYF. The CDR3, as DNA: TGTGCCAGCAGCTTAAAACCCCTGGTTCCCTTAACAACCTACGAGCAGTACTTC.